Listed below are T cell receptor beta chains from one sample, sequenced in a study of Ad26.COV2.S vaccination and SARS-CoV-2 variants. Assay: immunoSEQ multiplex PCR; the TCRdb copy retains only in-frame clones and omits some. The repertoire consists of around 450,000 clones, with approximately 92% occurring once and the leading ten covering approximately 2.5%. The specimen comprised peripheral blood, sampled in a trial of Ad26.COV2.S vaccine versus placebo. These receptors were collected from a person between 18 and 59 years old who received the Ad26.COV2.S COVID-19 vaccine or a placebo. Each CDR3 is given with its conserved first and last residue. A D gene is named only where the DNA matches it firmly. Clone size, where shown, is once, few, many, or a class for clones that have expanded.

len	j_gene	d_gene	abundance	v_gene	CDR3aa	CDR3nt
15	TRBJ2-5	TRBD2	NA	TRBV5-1	CASSPVSGGVETQYF	TGCGCCAGCAGCCCGGTTAGCGGGGGGGTAGAGACCCAGTACTTC
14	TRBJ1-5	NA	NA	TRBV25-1	CASSELEVIQPQHF	TGTGCCAGCAGTGAGTTGGAAGTGATTCAGCCCCAGCATTTT
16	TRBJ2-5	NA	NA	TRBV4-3	CASSQGGGGKGETQYF	TGCGCCAGCAGCCAAGGGGGAGGGGGCAAAGGAGAGACCCAGTACTTC
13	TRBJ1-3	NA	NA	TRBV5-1	CASSLGGGNTIYF	TGCGCCAGCAGCTTAGGAGGGGGAAACACCATATATTTT
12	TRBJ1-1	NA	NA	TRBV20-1	CSASTGWVEAFF	TGCAGTGCTAGTACAGGGTGGGTTGAAGCTTTCTTT
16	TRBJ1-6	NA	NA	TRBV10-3	CAISGTERSYNSPLHF	TGTGCCATCAGTGGAACAGAGCGCTCCTATAATTCACCCCTCCACTTT
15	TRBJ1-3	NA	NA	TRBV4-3	CASSQDWTSGNTIYF	TGCGCCAGCAGCCAAGATTGGACGAGCGGAAACACCATATATTTT
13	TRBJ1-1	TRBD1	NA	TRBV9	CASSRTGRGEAFF	TGTGCCAGCAGCAGGACAGGGAGAGGTGAAGCTTTCTTT
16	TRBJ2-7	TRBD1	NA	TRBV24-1	CATSDLSYRGLYEQYF	TGTGCCACCAGTGATTTGTCCTACAGGGGCCTATACGAGCAGTACTTC
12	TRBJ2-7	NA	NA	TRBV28	CASSIGFYEQYF	TGTGCCAGCAGTATAGGGTTCTACGAGCAGTACTTC
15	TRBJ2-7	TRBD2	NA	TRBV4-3	CASSPSAGATYEQYF	TGCGCCAGCAGCCCGTCAGCGGGGGCCACCTACGAGCAGTACTTC
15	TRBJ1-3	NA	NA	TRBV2	CASSERPVTGNTIYF	TGTGCCAGCAGTGAAAGGCCCGTAACTGGAAACACCATATATTTT
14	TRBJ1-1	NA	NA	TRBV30	CAWSVRGVGTEAFF	TGTGCCTGGAGTGTACGGGGAGTAGGGACTGAAGCTTTCTTT
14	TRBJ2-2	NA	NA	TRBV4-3	CASSQVLWGGELFF	TGCGCCAGCAGCCAAGTGCTATGGGGGGGGGAGCTGTTTTTT
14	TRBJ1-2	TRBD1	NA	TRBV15	CATSRQGVDYGYTF	TGTGCCACCAGCAGACAGGGGGTAGACTATGGCTACACCTTC
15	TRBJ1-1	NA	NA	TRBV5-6	CASSLSPSVNTEAFF	TGTGCCAGCAGCTTGAGCCCCTCCGTGAACACTGAAGCTTTCTTT
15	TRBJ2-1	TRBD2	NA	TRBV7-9	CASSSGLAGGAEQFF	TGTGCCAGCAGCTCGGGACTAGCGGGAGGTGCTGAGCAGTTCTTC
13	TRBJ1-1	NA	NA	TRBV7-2	CASSSQGDTEAFF	TGTGCCAGCAGCTCGCAAGGTGACACTGAAGCTTTCTTT
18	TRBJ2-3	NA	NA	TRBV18	CASSPRLGIQVLTDTQYF	TGTGCCAGCTCACCCCGATTGGGGATTCAGGTTTTGACAGATACGCAGTATTTT
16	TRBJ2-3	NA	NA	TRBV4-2	CASSQGTGQVRDTQYF	TGTGCCAGCAGCCAAGGAACGGGTCAGGTTAGAGATACGCAGTATTTT
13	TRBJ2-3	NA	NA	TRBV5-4	CASSFGSTDTQYF	TGTGCCAGCAGCTTCGGCTCCACAGATACGCAGTATTTT
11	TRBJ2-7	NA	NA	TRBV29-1	CSVADSYEQYF	TGCAGCGTCGCAGACAGCTACGAGCAGTACTTC
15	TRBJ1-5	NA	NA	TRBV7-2	CASSLSGYSNQPQHF	TGTGCCAGCAGCTTATCGGGGTACAGCAATCAGCCCCAGCATTTT
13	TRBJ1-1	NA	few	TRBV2	CASVADMNTEAFF	TGTGCCAGCGTTGCAGACATGAACACTGAAGCTTTCTTT
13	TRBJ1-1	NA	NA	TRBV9	CASSDRLGTEAFF	TGTGCCAGCAGCGACAGACTCGGGACAGAAGCTTTCTTT
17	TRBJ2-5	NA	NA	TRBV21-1	CASSKAPKTSGEETQYF	TGTGCCAGCAGCAAAGCCCCCAAGACTAGCGGGGAAGAGACCCAGTACTTC
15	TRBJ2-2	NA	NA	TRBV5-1	CASSPQPTDTGELFF	TGCGCCAGCAGCCCTCAACCGACAGACACCGGGGAGCTGTTTTTT
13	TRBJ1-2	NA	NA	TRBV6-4	CASSDGNRVGYTF	TGTGCCAGCAGTGATGGCAACAGGGTCGGCTACACCTTC
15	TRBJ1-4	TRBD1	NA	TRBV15	CATSRTGQGEEKLFF	TGTGCCACCAGCAGGACCGGACAGGGAGAAGAAAAACTGTTTTTT
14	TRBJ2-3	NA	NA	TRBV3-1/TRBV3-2	CASSQEFAPDTQYF	TGTGCCAGCAGCCAAGAGTTCGCGCCAGATACGCAGTATTTT